A selection of T cell receptor beta chains follows, all from one sample in a study of shared clonotypes between healthy human individuals. The repertoire was sequenced with immunoSEQ multiplex PCR; TCRdb's copy has only in-frame clones and lacks some. The sample records roughly 1,600,000 clones, about 98.5% being singletons. The sequenced sample was naive CD4+ T cells sorted from blood. The source of these receptors is a man aged 25-45 years in good health. The CDR3 runs from the conserved cysteine through the conserved F or W. A D gene is named only where the DNA matches it firmly. Where a row states a size, it is once, few, many or the class of an expanded clone; other rows omit it.

d_call clone_size j_call v_call cdr3_aa cdr3_nt
NA NA TRBJ1-2 TRBV7-8 CASSLGTLNTGRARFWGYTF TGTGCCAGCAGCTTAGGGACGTTGAATACCGGCAGGGCGCGCTTTTGGGGCTACACCTTC
TRBD1 NA TRBJ1-1 TRBV10-3 CAISDSPGQLPMNTEAFF TGTGCCATCAGTGATAGCCCGGGACAGCTTCCCATGAACACTGAAGCTTTCTTT
TRBD1 NA TRBJ2-1 TRBV2 CASNTGTAYNEQFF TGTGCCAGCAACACCGGGACAGCCTACAATGAGCAGTTCTTC
NA NA TRBJ2-7 TRBV20-1 CSADRSYEQYF TGCAGTGCTGACAGGTCCTACGAGCAGTACTTC
NA NA TRBJ1-1 TRBV10-2 CASSDWSNTEAFF TGCGCCAGCAGTGACTGGTCGAACACTGAAGCTTTCTTT
TRBD1 NA TRBJ2-7 TRBV9 CASSAVATGFAYEQYF TGTGCCAGCAGCGCCGTGGCGACAGGGTTCGCCTACGAGCAGTACTTC
NA NA TRBJ2-1 TRBV28 CASRVIIPVRGEDNEQFF TGTGCCAGCAGAGTTATTATTCCCGTCAGGGGCGAGGACAATGAGCAGTTCTTC
TRBD2 once TRBJ2-3 TRBV7-3 CASSFSGGTDTQYF TGTGCCAGCAGCTTTAGCGGGGGCACAGATACGCAGTATTTT
TRBD1 NA TRBJ1-5 TRBV30 CAWRGQGTQPQHF TGTGCCTGGAGGGGACAGGGGACTCAGCCCCAGCATTTT
TRBD1 NA TRBJ1-1 TRBV18 CASSPDRVGATEAFF TGTGCCAGCTCACCAGACAGGGTGGGGGCCACTGAAGCTTTCTTT
NA NA TRBJ2-5 TRBV7-2 CASSLTEGAQYF TGTGCCAGCAGCTTAACGGAGGGAGCCCAGTACTTC
TRBD2 once TRBJ2-1 TRBV5-1 CASGRGRASGRPYNEQFF TGCGCCAGCGGACGGGGAAGGGCTAGCGGGAGGCCCTACAATGAGCAGTTCTTC
NA NA TRBJ2-3 TRBV7-2 CASSSRATDTQYF TGTGCCAGCAGCTCGCGAGCCACAGATACGCAGTATTTT
NA NA TRBJ2-7 TRBV11-2 CASSLYGRRSSYEQYF TGTGCCAGCAGCTTATATGGACGCAGGAGCTCCTACGAGCAGTACTTC
NA NA TRBJ1-4 TRBV5-6 CASSLEAGGVKLFF TGTGCCAGCAGCTTGGAGGCAGGCGGTGTAAAACTGTTTTTT
NA NA TRBJ1-2 TRBV2 CASSEERGVGTF TGTGCCAGCAGTGAAGAGCGGGGGGTGGGGACCTTC
NA NA TRBJ2-1 TRBV28 CASSIDQRFYNEQFF TGTGCCAGCAGTATAGATCAGCGGTTCTACAATGAGCAGTTCTTC
NA NA TRBJ2-3 TRBV27 CASQGRTSTDTQYF TGTGCCAGCCAGGGGAGGACCAGCACAGATACGCAGTATTTT
NA NA TRBJ2-5 TRBV9 CASSVLEQETQYF TGTGCCAGCAGCGTGTTGGAACAAGAGACCCAGTACTTC
TRBD2 NA TRBJ2-1 TRBV27 CASSFYPGLAANNEQFF TGTGCCAGCAGTTTTTACCCCGGGCTAGCGGCTAACAATGAGCAGTTCTTC
NA NA TRBJ1-4 TRBV5-4 CASSFPGPGKLFF TGTGCCAGCAGCTTTCCGGGACCGGGAAAACTGTTTTTT
NA NA TRBJ1-4 TRBV29-1 CSVAGGLEKLFF TGCAGCGTTGCGGGGGGATTGGAAAAACTGTTTTTT
NA NA TRBJ2-1 TRBV7-8 CASSLEDEQFF TGTGCCAGCAGCTTAGAGGATGAGCAGTTCTTC
TRBD1 once TRBJ2-1 TRBV5-4 CASSFRGQGYNEQFF TGTGCCAGCAGCTTTAGAGGACAGGGCTACAATGAGCAGTTCTTC
NA once TRBJ2-7 TRBV7-9 CASSLVGGGHSYEQYF TGTGCCAGCAGCTTAGTAGGAGGAGGGCACTCCTACGAGCAGTACTTC
TRBD1 NA TRBJ2-1 TRBV25-1 CASSDGTGGGEQFF TGTGCCAGCAGTGACGGGACAGGGGGAGGTGAGCAGTTCTTC
TRBD2 NA TRBJ2-3 TRBV28 CASSTLSGRGSDTQYF TGTGCCAGCAGTACCTTGAGCGGGAGGGGGTCAGATACGCAGTATTTT
TRBD2 NA TRBJ2-7 TRBV5-4 CASSLGGTSGRSEQYF TGTGCCAGCAGCTTGGGAGGGACTAGCGGGAGGAGCGAGCAGTACTTC
NA NA TRBJ2-7 TRBV28 CASSLRSYEQYF TGTGCCAGCAGTTTACGTTCTTACGAGCAGTACTTC
TRBD2 NA TRBJ2-7 TRBV28 CASSHSGGSIYEQYF TGTGCCAGCAGCCATTCGGGCGGGAGTATCTACGAGCAGTACTTC
TRBD2 NA TRBJ2-1 TRBV30 CAWSVPTSGIRNEQFF TGTGCCTGGAGTGTGCCGACTAGCGGTATCAGGAATGAGCAGTTCTTC
NA NA TRBJ2-3 TRBV19 CASSINQGPGTSVYF TGTGCCAGTAGTATAAACCAAGGCCCCGGGACAAGTGTGTATTTT
NA NA TRBJ2-6 TRBV11-2 CASSLVSGANVLTF TGTGCCAGCAGCTTAGTTTCCGGGGCCAACGTCCTGACTTTC
NA NA TRBJ2-5 TRBV4-1 CASSQGALPGTYQETQYF TGCGCCAGCAGCCAAGGGGCTCTTCCTGGGACATATCAAGAGACCCAGTACTTC
NA NA TRBJ2-5 TRBV6-5 CASSPLGGEETQYF TGTGCCAGCAGCCCCCTCGGCGGTGAAGAGACCCAGTACTTC
NA NA TRBJ1-5 TRBV6-1 CASSEWKGFGNQPQHF TGTGCCAGCAGTGAATGGAAAGGGTTCGGCAATCAGCCCCAGCATTTT
NA NA TRBJ2-7 TRBV11-2 CASSLGRATPYEQYF TGTGCCAGCAGCTTAGGGAGGGCCACCCCCTACGAGCAGTACTTC
TRBD1 NA TRBJ1-2 TRBV19 CASSVDRLTNYGYTF TGTGCCAGTAGTGTGGACAGGCTCACTAACTATGGCTACACCTTC
TRBD1 NA TRBJ1-4 TRBV7-2 CASSSGPTGANEKLFF TGTGCCAGCAGCTCCGGCCCGACAGGGGCGAATGAAAAACTGTTTTTT
TRBD1 NA TRBJ2-2 TRBV25-1 CASSGQGAFTGELFF TGTGCCAGCAGTGGGCAGGGGGCCTTCACCGGGGAGCTGTTTTTT
NA NA TRBJ2-7 TRBV11-1 CASSLRQGTISYEQYF TGTGCCAGCAGCTTACGTCAGGGGACCATCTCCTACGAGCAGTACTTC
NA NA TRBJ1-3 TRBV11-2 CASSPKDTIYF TGTGCCAGCAGCCCTAAGGACACCATATATTTT
NA NA TRBJ2-7 TRBV21-1 CASSCRDKQYEQYF TGTGCCAGCAGCTGCCGGGACAAACAATACGAGCAGTACTTC
NA NA TRBJ2-1 TRBV5-1 CASSTGVSGPYNEQFF TGCGCCAGTTCGACCGGGGTTAGCGGACCCTACAATGAGCAGTTCTTC
NA NA TRBJ2-7 TRBV5-1 CASSLPSYEQYF TGCGCCAGCAGCCTACCTTCCTACGAGCAGTACTTC
TRBD1 NA TRBJ1-5 TRBV28 CASSLTGQGFNQPQHF TGTGCCAGCAGCTTAACGGGACAGGGGTTCAATCAGCCCCAGCATTTT
TRBD2 NA TRBJ2-1 TRBV4-3 CASSQDRGLAGNSYNEQFF TGCGCCAGCAGCCAAGATAGAGGACTAGCGGGGAACTCCTACAATGAGCAGTTCTTC
TRBD2 NA TRBJ2-3 TRBV9 CASSPGLAGGTDTQYF TGTGCCAGCAGCCCTGGACTAGCGGGAGGCACAGATACGCAGTATTTT
NA NA TRBJ1-2 TRBV14 CASSPTGRRYTF TGTGCCAGCAGCCCGACAGGTCGGCGCTACACCTTC
NA NA TRBJ1-3 TRBV18 CASSINREGNTIYF TGTGCCAGCTCAATCAACAGGGAAGGAAACACCATATATTTT
NA NA TRBJ2-3 TRBV7-6 CASSHRLSSLTDTQYF TGTGCCAGCAGCCACCGTCTAAGCTCTCTCACAGATACGCAGTATTTT
TRBD1 NA TRBJ2-7 TRBV18 CASSLRGQGGPNYEQYF TGTGCCAGCTCACTTCGAGGACAGGGAGGCCCAAACTACGAGCAGTACTTC
TRBD1 NA TRBJ2-7 TRBV27 CASSPGGLSGTGNYYEQYF TGTGCCAGCAGCCCCGGGGGACTATCCGGGACAGGGAATTACTACGAGCAGTACTTC
TRBD1 NA TRBJ2-3 TRBV7-9 CASLGGNEDTQYF TGTGCCAGCCTAGGGGGCAATGAGGATACGCAGTATTTT
NA NA TRBJ2-1 TRBV28 CASRDNHVGPNEQFF TGTGCCAGCCGGGATAATCATGTGGGACCCAATGAGCAGTTCTTC